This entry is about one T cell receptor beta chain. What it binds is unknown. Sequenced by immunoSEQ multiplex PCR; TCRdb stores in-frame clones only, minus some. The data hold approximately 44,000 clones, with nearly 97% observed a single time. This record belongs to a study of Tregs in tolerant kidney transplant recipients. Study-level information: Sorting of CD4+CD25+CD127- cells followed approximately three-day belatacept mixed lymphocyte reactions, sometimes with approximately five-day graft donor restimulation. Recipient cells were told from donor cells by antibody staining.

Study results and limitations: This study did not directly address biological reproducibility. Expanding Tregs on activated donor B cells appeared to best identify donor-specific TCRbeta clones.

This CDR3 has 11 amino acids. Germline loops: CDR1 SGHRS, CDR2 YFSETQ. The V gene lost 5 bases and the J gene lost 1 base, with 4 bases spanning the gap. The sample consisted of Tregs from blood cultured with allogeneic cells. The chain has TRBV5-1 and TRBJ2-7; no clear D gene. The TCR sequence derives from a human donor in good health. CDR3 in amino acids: CASRGSYEQYF. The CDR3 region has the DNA TGCGCCAGCAGGGGATCCTACGAGCAGTACTTC.